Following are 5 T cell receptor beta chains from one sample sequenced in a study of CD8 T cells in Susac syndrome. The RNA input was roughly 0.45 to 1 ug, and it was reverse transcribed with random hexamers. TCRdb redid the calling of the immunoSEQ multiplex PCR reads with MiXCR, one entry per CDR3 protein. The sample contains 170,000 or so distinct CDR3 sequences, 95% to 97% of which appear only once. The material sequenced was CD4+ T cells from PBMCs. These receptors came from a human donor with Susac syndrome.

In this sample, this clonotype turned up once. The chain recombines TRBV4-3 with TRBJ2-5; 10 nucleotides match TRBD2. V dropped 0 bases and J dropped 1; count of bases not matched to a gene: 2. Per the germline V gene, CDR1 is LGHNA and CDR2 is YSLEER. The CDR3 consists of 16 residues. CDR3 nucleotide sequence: TGCGCCAGCAGCCAAGAAGGACTAGCGGCCCAAGAGACCCAGTACTTC. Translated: CASSQEGLAAQETQYF.

The CDR3 loop reads CASSPRRLNNEQFF. CDR3 nucleotides: TGTGCCAGCAGCCCCCGCAGGCTCAACAATGAGCAGTTCTTC. The rearrangement links TRBV11-2 to TRBJ2-1, with D unclear. V was trimmed by 5 bases and J by 5 bases, leaving 13 bases between them. CDR1 SGHAT and CDR2 FQNNGV come from the germline V gene. The CDR3 totals 14 residues.

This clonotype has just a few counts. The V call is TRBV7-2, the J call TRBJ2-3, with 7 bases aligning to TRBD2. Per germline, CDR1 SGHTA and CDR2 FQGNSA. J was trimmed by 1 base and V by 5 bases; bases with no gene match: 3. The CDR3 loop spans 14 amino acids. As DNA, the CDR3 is TGTGCCAGCAGCGCTAGCGGAGGCACAGATACGCAGTATTTT. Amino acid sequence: CASSASGGTDTQYF.

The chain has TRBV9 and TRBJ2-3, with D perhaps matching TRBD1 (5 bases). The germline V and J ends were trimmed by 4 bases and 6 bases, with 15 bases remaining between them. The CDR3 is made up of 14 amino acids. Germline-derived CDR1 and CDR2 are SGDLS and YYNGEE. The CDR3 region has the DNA TGTGCCAGCAGCTCCAGGGAAGGTTCGGATACGCAGTATTTT. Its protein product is CASSSREGSDTQYF.

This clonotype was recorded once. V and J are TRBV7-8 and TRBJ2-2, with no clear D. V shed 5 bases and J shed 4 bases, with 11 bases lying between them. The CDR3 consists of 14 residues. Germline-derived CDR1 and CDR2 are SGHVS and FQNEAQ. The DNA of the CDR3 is TGTGCCAGCAGCAAACCCGAAGGCACCGGGGAGCTGTTTTTT. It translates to CASSKPEGTGELFF.